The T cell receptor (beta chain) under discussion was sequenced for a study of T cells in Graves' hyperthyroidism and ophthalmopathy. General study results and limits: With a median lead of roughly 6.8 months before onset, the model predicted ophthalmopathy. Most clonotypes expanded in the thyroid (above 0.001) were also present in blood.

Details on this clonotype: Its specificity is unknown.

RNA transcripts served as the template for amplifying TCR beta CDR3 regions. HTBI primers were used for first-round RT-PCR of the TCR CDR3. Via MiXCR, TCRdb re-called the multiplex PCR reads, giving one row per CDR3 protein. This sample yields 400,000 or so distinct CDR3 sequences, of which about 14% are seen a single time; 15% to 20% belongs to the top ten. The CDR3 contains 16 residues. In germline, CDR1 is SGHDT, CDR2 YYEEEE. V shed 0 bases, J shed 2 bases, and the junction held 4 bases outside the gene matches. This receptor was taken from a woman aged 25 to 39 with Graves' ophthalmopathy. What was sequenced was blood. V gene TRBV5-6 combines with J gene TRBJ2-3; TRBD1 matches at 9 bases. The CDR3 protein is CASSLARDRATDTQYF. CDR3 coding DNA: TGTGCCAGCAGCTTGGCCAGGGACAGGGCCACAGATACGCAGTATTTT.